This record looks at one T cell receptor (beta chain) sequence and its context. Germline V gene sequence: CDR1 SGHRS, CDR2 YFSETQ. This CDR3 region has 14 residues. V trimming: 5 bases; J trimming: 0 bases; junction bases outside the gene matches: 3. Methods used by the authors: From reference gene primer amplification, estimates of nucleated cell counts were derived. Clones were sequenced by immunoSEQ multiplex PCR, and TCRdb holds only the in-frame ones, with some missing. V, J and clone size are taken as reported in that table, and D and trimming were inferred from the DNA itself. The table lists 100,000 to 150,000 clones, 88% of them singletons. This entry belongs to a study of blood T cell repertoires in COVID-19.

Sequencing input: peripheral blood. This receptor was identified in a man aged 65-85 years with active COVID-19. The chain links TRBV5-1 to TRBJ2-3; 7 bases match TRBD1. Here the CDR3 reads CASRSQGSTDTQYF. CDR3 coding DNA: TGCGCCAGCAGGTCACAGGGGAGCACAGATACGCAGTATTTT.